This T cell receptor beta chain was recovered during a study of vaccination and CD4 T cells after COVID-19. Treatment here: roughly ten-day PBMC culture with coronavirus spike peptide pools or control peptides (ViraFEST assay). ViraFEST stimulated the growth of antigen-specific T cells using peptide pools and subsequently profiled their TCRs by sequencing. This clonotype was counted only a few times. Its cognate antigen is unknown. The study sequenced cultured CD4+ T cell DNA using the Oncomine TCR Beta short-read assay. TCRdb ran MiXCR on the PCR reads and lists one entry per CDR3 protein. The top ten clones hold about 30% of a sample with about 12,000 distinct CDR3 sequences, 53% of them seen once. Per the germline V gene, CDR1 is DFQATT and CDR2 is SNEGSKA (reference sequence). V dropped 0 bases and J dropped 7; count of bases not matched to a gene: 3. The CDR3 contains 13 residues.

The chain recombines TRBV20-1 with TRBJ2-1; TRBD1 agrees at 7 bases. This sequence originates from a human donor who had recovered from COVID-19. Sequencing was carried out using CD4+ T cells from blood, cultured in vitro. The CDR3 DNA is TGCAGTGCTAGAGAGGGACAGAGGAATGAGCAGTTCTTC. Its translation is CSAREGQRNEQFF.